This TCR beta chain was identified during a study of T cell repertoires in cytomegalovirus infection. In the study overall: Indications of both CMV infection and matching HLA type were provided by public TCR beta signatures.

TCRdb reprocessed the reads with MiXCR, giving one entry per CDR3 protein. The repertoire includes about 150,000 distinct CDR3 sequences, around 24% of them detected once, and approximately 10% sits in the top ten. This clonotype was observed a few times. As yet, its antigen is unknown. Unmatched junction bases numbered 7, after V lost 2 bases and J lost 5 bases. The CDR3 is 17 amino acids. From germline, CDR1 is ENHRY and CDR2 SYGVKD. Study observations and caveats: Of the TCR beta families, the public ones yielded a cumulative frequency that identified carriers of CMV plus the relevant HLA. The study found HLA-C-restricted CMV-specific TCR beta clonotypes dominating the ex vivo response.

The source of this sequence is a human donor in good health (CMV status not recorded). Some clones in this sample may be carry-over from other donors' samples. Specimen: PBMCs. The V gene is TRBV10-3, the J gene TRBJ1-6; 9 nucleotides match TRBD1. CDR3 sequence: CAISERGTGGNNSPLHF. In nucleotides, the CDR3 is TGTGCCATCAGTGAGCGGGGAACAGGGGGCAATAATTCACCCCTCCACTTT.